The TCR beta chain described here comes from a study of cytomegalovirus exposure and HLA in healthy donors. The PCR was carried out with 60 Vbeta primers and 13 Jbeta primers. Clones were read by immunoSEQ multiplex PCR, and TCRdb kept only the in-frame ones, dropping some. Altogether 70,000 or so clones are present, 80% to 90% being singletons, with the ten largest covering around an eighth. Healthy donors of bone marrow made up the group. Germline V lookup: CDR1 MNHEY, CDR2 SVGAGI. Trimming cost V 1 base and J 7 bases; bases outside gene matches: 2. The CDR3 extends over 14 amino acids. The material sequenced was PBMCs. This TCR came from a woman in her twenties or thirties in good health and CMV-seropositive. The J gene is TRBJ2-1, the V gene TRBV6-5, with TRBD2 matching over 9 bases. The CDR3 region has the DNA TGTGCCAGCAGTTACTTAGCGGGAGTAAATGAGCAGTTCTTC. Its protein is CASSYLAGVNEQFF.